This T cell receptor (beta chain) was recovered during a study of T-cell memory formation after mild COVID-19. About the research overall: Largely, TCR clusters stayed within a single donor. Overall study results and limits: Shrinking CD4+ clones resided mostly in CM and EM, and CD8+ ones in EMRA. Cross-reactive memory apparently joined, as some responding clones appeared in pre-infection memory.

It was 5'RACE with constant-segment primers that produced the TCR alpha and TCR beta cDNA libraries, which carried sample barcodes and UMIs. TCRdb recomputed calls from the 5' RACE reads with MiXCR, one row per CDR3 protein. The sample lists fewer than 600,000 distinct CDR3 sequences, roughly a fifth occurring once. Germline CDR1 is MNHNY and CDR2 is SVGAGI (reference sequence). This CDR3 has 11 amino acids. The germline V and J ends were trimmed by 7 bases and 5 bases, with 6 bases remaining between them. The sample holds a few counts of this clonotype. Its matching antigen is unknown. Sequenced material: PBMCs or a T cell subset sorted from them (not recorded which). The V call is TRBV6-6, the J call TRBJ2-1; no firm D call. The clonotype comes from an adult woman who had mild COVID-19 (a few samples of this study predate the infection). Cell type and time point are not known. The CDR3 spells CASTTHNEQFF. The CDR3 nucleotides are TGTGCCAGCACCACACACAATGAGCAGTTCTTC.